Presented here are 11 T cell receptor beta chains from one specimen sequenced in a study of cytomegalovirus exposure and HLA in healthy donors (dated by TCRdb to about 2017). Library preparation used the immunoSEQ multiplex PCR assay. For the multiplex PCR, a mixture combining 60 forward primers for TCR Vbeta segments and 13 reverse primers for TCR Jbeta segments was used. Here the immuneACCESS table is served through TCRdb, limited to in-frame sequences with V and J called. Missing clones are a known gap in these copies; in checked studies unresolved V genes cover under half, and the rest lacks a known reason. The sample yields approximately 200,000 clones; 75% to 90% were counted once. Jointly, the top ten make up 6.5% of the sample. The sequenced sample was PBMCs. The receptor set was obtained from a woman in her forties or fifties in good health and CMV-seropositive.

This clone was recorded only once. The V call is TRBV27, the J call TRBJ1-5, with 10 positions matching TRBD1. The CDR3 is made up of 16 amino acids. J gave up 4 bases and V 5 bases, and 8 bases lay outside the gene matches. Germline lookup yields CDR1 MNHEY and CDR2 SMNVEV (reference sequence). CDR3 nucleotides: TGTGCCAGCAGTCTTCGTGGGACAGGGGTTAATCAGCCCCAGCATTTT. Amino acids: CASSLRGTGVNQPQHF.

This CDR3 is CASSLVVSRADTQYF. CDR3 DNA: TGTGCCAGCAGCTTAGTCGTCTCGAGAGCAGATACGCAGTATTTT. This chain connects TRBV7-2 to TRBJ2-3; D unclear. Germline V gives CDR1 SGHTA, CDR2 FQGNSA. V was clipped by 1 base and J by 4 bases, with 12 bases between them. The CDR3 covers 15 residues.

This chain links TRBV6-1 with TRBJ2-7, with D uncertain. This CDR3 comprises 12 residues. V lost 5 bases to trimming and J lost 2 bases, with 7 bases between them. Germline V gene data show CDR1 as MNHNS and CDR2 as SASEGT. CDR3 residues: CASSSIPYEQYF. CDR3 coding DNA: TGTGCCAGCAGTTCTATCCCCTACGAGCAGTACTTC.

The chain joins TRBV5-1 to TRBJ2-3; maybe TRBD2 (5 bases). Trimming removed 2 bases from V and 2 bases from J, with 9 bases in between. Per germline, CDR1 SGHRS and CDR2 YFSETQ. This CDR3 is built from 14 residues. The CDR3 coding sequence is TGCGCCAGCAGCTTCACGGGAAACACAGATACGCAGTATTTT. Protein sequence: CASSFTGNTDTQYF.

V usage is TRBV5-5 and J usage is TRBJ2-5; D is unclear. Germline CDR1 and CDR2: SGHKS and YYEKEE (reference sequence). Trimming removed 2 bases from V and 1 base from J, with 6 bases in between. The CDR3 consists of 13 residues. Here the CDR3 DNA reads TGTGCCAGCAGCTTTAACAGCCAAGAGACCCAGTACTTC. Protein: CASSFNSQETQYF.

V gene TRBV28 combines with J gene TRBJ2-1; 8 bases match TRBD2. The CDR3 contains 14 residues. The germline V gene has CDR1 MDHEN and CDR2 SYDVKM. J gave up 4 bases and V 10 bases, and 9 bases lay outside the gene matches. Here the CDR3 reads CATSIGTRYNEQFF. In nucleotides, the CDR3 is TGTGCCACCTCGATCGGGACTAGATACAATGAGCAGTTCTTC.

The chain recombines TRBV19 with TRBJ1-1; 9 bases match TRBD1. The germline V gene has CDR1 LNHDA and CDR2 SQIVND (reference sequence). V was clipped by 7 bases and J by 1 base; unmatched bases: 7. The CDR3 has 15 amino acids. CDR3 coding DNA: TGTGCCAGTACCGAAGGGGGACAGGGGAACACTGAAGCTTTCTTT. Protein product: CASTEGGQGNTEAFF.

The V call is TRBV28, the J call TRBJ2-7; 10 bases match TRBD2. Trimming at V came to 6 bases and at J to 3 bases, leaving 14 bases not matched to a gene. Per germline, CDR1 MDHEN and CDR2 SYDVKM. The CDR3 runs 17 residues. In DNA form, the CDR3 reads TGTGCCAGCAGGCCAAGGACTAGCGGACGTCCCTACTACGAGCAGTACTTC. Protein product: CASRPRTSGRPYYEQYF.

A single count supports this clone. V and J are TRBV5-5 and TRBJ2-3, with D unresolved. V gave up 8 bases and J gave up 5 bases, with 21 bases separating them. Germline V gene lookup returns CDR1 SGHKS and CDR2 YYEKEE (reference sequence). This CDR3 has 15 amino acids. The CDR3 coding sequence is TGTGCCAGTGTTGTCTTGGGCCAAACCGGAGATACGCAGTATTTT. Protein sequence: CASVVLGQTGDTQYF.

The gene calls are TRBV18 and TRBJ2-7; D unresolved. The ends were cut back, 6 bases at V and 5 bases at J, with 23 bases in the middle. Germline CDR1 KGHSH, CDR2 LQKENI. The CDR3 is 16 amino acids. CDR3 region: CASSPSSNNPRDEQYF. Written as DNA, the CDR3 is TGTGCCAGCTCCCCCAGTAGTAATAACCCCCGGGACGAGCAGTACTTC.

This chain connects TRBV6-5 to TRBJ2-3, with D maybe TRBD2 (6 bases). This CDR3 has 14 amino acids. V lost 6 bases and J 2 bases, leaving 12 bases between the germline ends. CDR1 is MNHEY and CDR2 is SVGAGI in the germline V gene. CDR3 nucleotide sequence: TGTGCCAGCAGGGAGGCGGGGTCCACAGATACGCAGTATTTT. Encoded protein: CASREAGSTDTQYF.